This TCR beta chain was captured in a study of low-dose radiotherapy and immunotherapy resistance in tumors. The CDR3 runs 16 residues. The V and J ends lost 2 bases and 2 bases, in that order; junction bases with no gene match: 4. Germline loops: CDR1 MNHEY, CDR2 SVGAGI. Both TCRalpha and TCRbeta chains were reverse transcribed with V-gene-specific primers. Amplification of TCRs used a constant-region primer and V-primer adapter for about 19 PCR cycles. Using its own MiXCR run on the reads, TCRdb lists one record per CDR3 protein. The table has 60,000 to 90,000 distinct CDR3 sequences, around 30% seen once. Time point: before trial treatment.

The chain employs TRBV6-5 and TRBJ2-3; TRBD1 agrees at 10 bases. This sequence originates from a female donor with ovarian cancer. The sequencing used PBMCs, collected before treatment. The CDR3, as DNA: TGTGCCAGCAGTTACGCCGGGACAGGGGACACAGATACGCAGTATTTT. Translating gives CASSYAGTGDTDTQYF.